This T cell receptor (beta chain) was obtained from a study of shared clonotypes between healthy human individuals. Study-level findings and limits: Since donors were few, the genetic and exposure-history diversity represented was limited.

On this clone itself: Its matching antigen is unknown.

CD45RO negativity and positive selection for CCR7 defined naive CD8 cells, a population that excluded terminally differentiated effector memory CD45RA+ cells. Healthy adults negative for HIV, lacking recent acute infections or vaccinations, served as donors. The donor cohort consisted entirely of Caucasian adults residing in Nashville, Tennessee. Germline V gives CDR1 SGDLS, CDR2 YYNGEE. The CDR3 runs 15 residues. V was pared by 0 bases and J by 7 bases, with 9 bases of the junction left unmatched. The authors' processing: Filtering differed because ImmunoSEQ produced junction-only sequences that carried no quality scores. The assay was immunoSEQ multiplex PCR, and TCRdb's table has in-frame clones only and misses some. Clone size and the V and J calls come from that table; the DNA yielded D and trimming. The table shows roughly 850,000 clones, with 96% occurring only once.

The sequenced sample was naive CD8+ T cells sorted from blood. J is TRBJ1-1 and V is TRBV9; 7 bases are shared with TRBD1. The sequence derives from a man in his thirties or forties in good health. The CDR3 sequence: CASSVDGGGLGEAFF. The DNA of the CDR3 is TGTGCCAGCAGCGTAGACGGAGGGGGCCTGGGTGAAGCTTTCTTT.